The 11 T cell receptor beta chains presented below share a single source sample, sequenced in a study of T cells in Graves' hyperthyroidism and ophthalmopathy. The source material, RNA transcripts, was used to amplify TCR beta CDR3 regions. Using the HTBI primer set, a first-round RT-PCR was run on the TCR CDR3. MiXCR was run by TCRdb on the multiplex PCR reads, yielding one entry per CDR3 protein. Among some 600,000 distinct CDR3 sequences, around 13% were seen once, and the ten largest hold 5% to 7%. The specimen was blood. Source of these receptors: a woman aged 25-40 years with Graves' hyperthyroidism that later progressed to Graves' ophthalmopathy.

The chain has TRBV2 and TRBJ1-3; D unclear. Germline-derived CDR1 and CDR2 are SNHLY and FYNNEI. The CDR3 is 14 residues long. Trimming stripped 10 bases from V and 5 bases from J, with 18 bases between. The chain's CDR3 is CATSRVDGRNTIYF. Here the CDR3 DNA reads TGTGCCACCAGCAGAGTAGACGGCCGAAACACCATATATTTT. The whole variable domain, remainder taken from reference TRBV2 and TRBJ1-3, is EPEVTQTPSHQVTQMGQEVILRCVPISNHLYFYWYRQILGQKVEFLVSFYNNEISEKSEIFDDQFSVERPDGSNFTLKIRSTKLEDSAMYFCATSRVDGRNTIYFGEGSWLTVV.

This clonotype was detected many times. This chain uses TRBV13 with TRBJ2-1; TRBD2 matches at 8 bases. The V segment lost 4 bases and the J segment 0 bases; nucleotides outside the gene matches: 5. Germline V gene sequence: CDR1 PRHDT, CDR2 FYEKMQ (reference sequence). This CDR3 is built from 16 residues. Here the CDR3 reads CASSSERGSSYNEQFF. The CDR3 region has the DNA TGTGCCAGCAGCTCAGAGCGGGGGAGCTCCTACAATGAGCAGTTCTTC.

This clonotype came up many times. The chain employs TRBV11-3 and TRBJ2-1, with 9 bases identical to TRBD2. The CDR3 is 17 residues long. The germline gives CDR1 SGHNT, CDR2 YENEEA. V lost 0 bases, J lost 6 bases, and 9 bases stayed unmatched. DNA of the CDR3: TGTGCCAGCAGCTTAGATCGATTGCTAGCGGGGACCAATGAGCAGTTCTTC. Translated, it gives CASSLDRLLAGTNEQFF.

About this clonotype itself: A much more abundant neighbour one base away suggests this may be a read error. This rearrangement joins TRBV2 to TRBJ2-3; TRBD1 agrees at 10 bases. The germline V gene has CDR1 SNHLY and CDR2 FYNNEI. The CDR3 runs 18 residues. The CDR3 nucleotides are TGTGCCAGCAGCATGTCCCGGGACAGGGGTTCTCGAGCAGATATGCAGTATTTT. As protein: CASSMSRDRGSRADMQYF.

Here the CDR3 reads CASSPPLPSRTNNEQFF. CDR3 coding DNA: TGTGCCAGCTCACCACCCCTTCCGAGCCGAACCAACAATGAGCAGTTCTTC. The rearrangement links TRBV18 to TRBJ2-1; D call uncertain. The V and J ends lost 0 bases and 5 bases respectively, with 17 bases between them. The CDR3 is made up of 17 amino acids. Germline V gene data show CDR1 as KGHSH and CDR2 as LQKENI. Supplemented by reference TRBV18 and TRBJ2-1, the full variable domain reads NAGVMQNPRHLVRRRGQEARLRCSPMKGHSHVYWYRQLPEEGLKFMVYLQKENIIDESGMPKERFSAEFPKEGPSILRIQQVVRGDSAAYFCASSPPLPSRTNNEQFFGPGTRLTVL.

This clonotype was counted only a few times. The V call is TRBV5-1, the J call TRBJ2-7, with TRBD2 identical over 7 bases. The V gene end was trimmed by 2 bases and the J gene end by 0 bases; junction bases not matched to a gene: 11. The CDR3 runs to 17 residues. Germline CDR1 reads SGHRS; CDR2 reads YFSETQ. DNA of the CDR3: TGCGCCAGCAGCTTCCTGGGAGGGGAAGAATTCTCCTACGAGCAGTACTTC. This gives the protein CASSFLGGEEFSYEQYF. Full variable domain (outside the CDR3, taken from reference TRBV5-1 and TRBJ2-7): KAGVTQTPRYLIKTRGQQVTLSCSPISGHRSVSWYQQTPGQGLQFLFEYFSETQRNKGNFPGRFSGRQFSNSRSEMNVSTLELGDSALYLCASSFLGGEEFSYEQYFGPGTRLTVT.

This clonotype turned up a few times. The V call is TRBV20-1, the J call TRBJ1-3; 7 bases agree with TRBD1. V lost 5 bases and J lost 0; bases outside the gene matches: 7. From germline, CDR1 is DFQATT and CDR2 SNEGSKA (reference sequence). The CDR3 contains 15 residues. CDR3 loop: CSAPRQGHSGNTIYF. The CDR3 DNA reads TGCAGTGCTCCCCGACAGGGACACTCTGGAAACACCATATATTTT.

This clonotype showed up many times. The chain has TRBV29-1 and TRBJ2-7; D perhaps matches TRBD1 (6 bases). The germline CDR1 and CDR2 sequences are SQVTM and ANQGSEA. The CDR3 length is 13 residues. The germline V and J ends were trimmed by 5 bases and 6 bases, with 17 bases remaining between them. DNA of the CDR3: TGCAGCGTTAAGTTCCAGGGGCAGGTCGAGCAGTACTTC. Its protein is CSVKFQGQVEQYF.

This clonotype was detected ten times or more. The rearrangement joins TRBV12-3 or TRBV12-4 to TRBJ2-7; 8 bases fit TRBD2. This CDR3 is 13 amino acids long. V dropped 7 bases and J dropped 2; count of bases not matched to a gene: 4. In nucleotides, the CDR3 is TGTGCCAGCAACCCGGGACTAGCCTACGAGCAGTACTTC. It codes for CASNPGLAYEQYF.

This clonotype was seen many times. The chain is built from TRBV19 and TRBJ2-7; 8 bases are a match to TRBD1. Germline V gene lookup returns CDR1 LNHDA and CDR2 SQIVND (reference sequence). Trimming took 5 bases from V and 3 from J; bases not matched to a gene: 6. The CDR3 consists of 14 residues. Here the CDR3 reads CASSPTGESYEQYF. The DNA for the CDR3 is TGTGCCAGTAGTCCGACAGGGGAGAGCTACGAGCAGTACTTC.

In its sample, this clonotype was seen many times. The chain couples TRBV16 to TRBJ2-2, with D uncertain. Per the germline V gene, CDR1 is KGHSY and CDR2 is FQNENV. CDR3 length: 14 residues. Trimming stripped 2 bases from V and 2 bases from J, with 6 bases between. CDR3 in amino acids: CASSQPSNTGELFF. The DNA for the CDR3 is TGTGCCAGCAGCCAACCAAGCAACACCGGGGAGCTGTTTTTT.